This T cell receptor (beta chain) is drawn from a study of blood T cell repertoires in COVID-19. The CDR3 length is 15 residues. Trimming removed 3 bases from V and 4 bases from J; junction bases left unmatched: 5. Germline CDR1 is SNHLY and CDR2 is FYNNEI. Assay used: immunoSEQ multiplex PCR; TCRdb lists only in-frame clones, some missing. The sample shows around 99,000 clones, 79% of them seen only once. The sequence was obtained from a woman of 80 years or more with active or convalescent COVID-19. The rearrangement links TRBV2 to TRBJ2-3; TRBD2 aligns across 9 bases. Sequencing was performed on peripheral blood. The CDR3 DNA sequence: TGTGCCAGCAGTGACGCGGGAGGGTCACCAGATACGCAGTATTTT. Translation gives CASSDAGGSPDTQYF.